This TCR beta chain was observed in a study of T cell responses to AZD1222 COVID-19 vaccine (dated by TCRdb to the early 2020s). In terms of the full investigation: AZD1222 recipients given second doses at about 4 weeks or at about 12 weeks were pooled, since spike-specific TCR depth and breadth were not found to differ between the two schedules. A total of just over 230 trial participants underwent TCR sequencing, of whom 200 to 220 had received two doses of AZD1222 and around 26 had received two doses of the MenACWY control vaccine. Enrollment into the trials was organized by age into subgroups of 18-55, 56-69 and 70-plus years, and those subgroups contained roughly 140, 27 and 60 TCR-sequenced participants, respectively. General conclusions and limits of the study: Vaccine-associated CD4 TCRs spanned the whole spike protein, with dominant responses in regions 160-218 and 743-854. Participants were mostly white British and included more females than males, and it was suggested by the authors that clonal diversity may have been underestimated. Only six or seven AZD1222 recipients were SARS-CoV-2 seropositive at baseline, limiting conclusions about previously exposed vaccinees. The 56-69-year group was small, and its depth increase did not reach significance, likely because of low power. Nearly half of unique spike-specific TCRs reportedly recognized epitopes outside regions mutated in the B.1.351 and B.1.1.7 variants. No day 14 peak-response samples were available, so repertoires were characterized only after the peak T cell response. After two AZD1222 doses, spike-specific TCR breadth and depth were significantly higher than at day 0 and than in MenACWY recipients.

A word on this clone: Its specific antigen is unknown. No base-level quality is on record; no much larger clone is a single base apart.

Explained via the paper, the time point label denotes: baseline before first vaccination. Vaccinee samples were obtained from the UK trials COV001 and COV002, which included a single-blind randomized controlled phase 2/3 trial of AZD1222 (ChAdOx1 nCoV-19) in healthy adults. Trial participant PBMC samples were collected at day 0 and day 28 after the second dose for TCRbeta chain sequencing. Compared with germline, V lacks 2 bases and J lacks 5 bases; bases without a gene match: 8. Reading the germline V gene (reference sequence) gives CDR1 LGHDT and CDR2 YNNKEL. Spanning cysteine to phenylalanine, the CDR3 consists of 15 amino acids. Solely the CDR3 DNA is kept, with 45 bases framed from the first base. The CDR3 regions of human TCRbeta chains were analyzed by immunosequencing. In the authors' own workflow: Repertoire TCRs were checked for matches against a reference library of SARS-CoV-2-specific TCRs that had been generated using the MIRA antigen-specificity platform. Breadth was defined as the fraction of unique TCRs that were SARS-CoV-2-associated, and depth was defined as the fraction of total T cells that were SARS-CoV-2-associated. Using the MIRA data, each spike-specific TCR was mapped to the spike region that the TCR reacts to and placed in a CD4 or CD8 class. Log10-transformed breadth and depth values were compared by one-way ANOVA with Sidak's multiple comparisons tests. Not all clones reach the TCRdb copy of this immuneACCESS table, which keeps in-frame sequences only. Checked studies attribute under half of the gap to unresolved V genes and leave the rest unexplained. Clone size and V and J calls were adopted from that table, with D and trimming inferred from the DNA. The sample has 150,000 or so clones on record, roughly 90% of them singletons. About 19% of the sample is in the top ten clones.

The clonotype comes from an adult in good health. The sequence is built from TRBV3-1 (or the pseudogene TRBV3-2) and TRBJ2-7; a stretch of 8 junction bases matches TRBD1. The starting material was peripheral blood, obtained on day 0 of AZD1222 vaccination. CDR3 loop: CASSQYPGGRDEQYF. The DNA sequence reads TGTGCCAGCAGCCAATATCCAGGGGGCAGGGACGAGCAGTACTTC.